A selection of T cell receptor beta chains follows, all from one sample in a study of shared clonotypes between healthy human individuals. Produced via immunoSEQ multiplex PCR; TCRdb's table is partial and in-frame only. The sample records 850,000 to 1,200,000 clones, under 80% being singletons. Sequenced: memory CD4+ T cells sorted from blood. These receptors came from a man younger than 30 in good health. Both conserved end residues are part of each CDR3. The D gene is left open where the match is weak. Only part of the rows carry a size: once, few, many, or a class if the clone is expanded.

d_gene,v_gene,abundance,j_gene,CDR3aa,CDR3nt
TRBD2,TRBV13,-,TRBJ2-3,CASSFGPSPSGRTDTQYF,TGTGCCAGCAGCTTCGGGCCCTCCCCTAGCGGCCGCACAGATACGCAGTATTTT
-,TRBV4-1,-,TRBJ1-4,CASSQDGYNEKLFF,TGCGCCAGCAGCCAAGACGGGTATAATGAAAAACTGTTTTTT
TRBD1,TRBV19,few,TRBJ1-6,CASSTHTGGNSPLHF,TGTGCCAGTAGTACCCATACAGGGGGAAATTCACCCCTCCACTTT
-,TRBV5-8,-,TRBJ1-2,CASSLGQRYGYTF,TGTGCCAGCAGCTTGGGACAGCGCTATGGCTACACCTTC
-,TRBV19,few,TRBJ1-6,CASSTGTGLGSPLHF,TGTGCCAGTAGTACCGGAACAGGGTTAGGGTCCCCCCTCCACTTT
TRBD1,TRBV5-1,-,TRBJ1-4,CASRPVPGQSTEKLFF,TGCGCCAGCAGGCCGGTCCCGGGACAGAGTACAGAAAAACTGTTTTTT
-,TRBV5-1,-,TRBJ1-2,CASSIPGDGYTF,TGCGCCAGCAGCATACCAGGGGACGGCTACACCTTC
-,TRBV6-5,-,TRBJ2-7,CASSYSAATRTYEQYF,TGTGCCAGCAGTTACTCGGCGGCGACTAGGACCTACGAGCAGTACTTC
-,TRBV28,-,TRBJ1-2,CASSLGTHIYGYTF,TGTGCCAGCAGTTTAGGGACACACATCTATGGCTACACCTTC
-,TRBV28,many,TRBJ1-6,CASTVSGESSPLHF,TGTGCCAGCACCGTCTCAGGGGAGAGTTCACCCCTCCACTTT
TRBD2,TRBV2,-,TRBJ2-7,CASSDYAGGEQYF,TGTGCCAGCAGTGACTATGCGGGAGGCGAGCAGTACTTC
-,TRBV10-3,-,TRBJ2-3,CAIRREDTDTQYF,TGTGCCATCAGGAGGGAGGACACAGATACGCAGTATTTT
TRBD1,TRBV4-1,once,TRBJ2-7,CASSPSGQAYEQYF,TGCGCCAGCAGCCCATCCGGACAGGCTTACGAGCAGTACTTC
-,TRBV4-3,-,TRBJ1-5,CASSPEASSNQPQHF,TGCGCCAGCAGCCCAGAGGCATCTAGCAATCAGCCCCAGCATTTT
-,TRBV10-2,-,TRBJ2-5,CASRGGETQYF,TGCGCCAGCAGGGGAGGAGAGACCCAGTACTTC
-,TRBV7-8,-,TRBJ1-1,CASSLAQTGLTEAFF,TGTGCCAGCAGCTTAGCGCAAACAGGGCTCACTGAAGCTTTCTTT
-,TRBV6-1,-,TRBJ1-3,CASSEGLTGNTIYF,TGTGCCAGCAGTGAAGGGCTTACTGGAAACACCATATATTTT
-,TRBV7-8,-,TRBJ1-5,CASSFMSNQPQHF,TGTGCCAGCAGCTTTATGAGCAATCAGCCCCAGCATTTT
-,TRBV20-1,-,TRBJ1-1,CSAPETEAFF,TGCAGTGCTCCCGAGACTGAAGCTTTCTTT
TRBD2,TRBV6-5,few,TRBJ2-7,CATRPGLADRYEQYF,TGTGCCACTAGACCGGGACTAGCGGATCGCTACGAGCAGTACTTC
TRBD1,TRBV2,once,TRBJ1-5,CASKGGQGHGNQPQHF,TGTGCCAGCAAGGGGGGACAGGGGCACGGCAATCAGCCCCAGCATTTT
-,TRBV28,-,TRBJ2-7,CASTGAGYEQYF,TGTGCCAGCACCGGGGCAGGCTACGAGCAGTACTTC
-,TRBV6-5,-,TRBJ1-2,CASHRDDYGYTF,TGTGCCAGCCACCGGGACGACTATGGCTACACCTTC
-,TRBV12-2,-,TRBJ2-7,CASRFAWRRADEQYF,TGTGCAAGTCGCTTCGCCTGGCGCAGGGCCGACGAGCAGTACTTC
TRBD1,TRBV18,few,TRBJ1-1,CASSTQTGATEAFF,TGTGCCAGCTCAACACAGACAGGGGCCACTGAAGCTTTCTTT
TRBD1,TRBV18,-,TRBJ1-2,CASSRGQGDYGYTF,TGTGCCAGCTCACGGGGACAGGGGGACTATGGCTACACCTTC
-,TRBV19,-,TRBJ1-5,CASSKTTGNSNQPQHF,TGTGCCAGTAGCAAGACTACAGGGAATAGCAATCAGCCCCAGCATTTT
TRBD2,TRBV10-3,-,TRBJ2-2,CAISEGREGSGELFF,TGTGCCATCAGTGAGGGACGGGAGGGCAGCGGGGAGCTGTTTTTT
-,TRBV4-3,-,TRBJ1-4,CASSQSWRGAWEKLFF,TGCGCCAGCAGCCAGTCCTGGCGAGGGGCTTGGGAAAAACTGTTTTTT
TRBD1,TRBV7-2,many,TRBJ1-5,CASSSTGIAQPQHF,TGTGCCAGCAGCTCGACAGGGATCGCTCAGCCCCAGCATTTT
-,TRBV2,-,TRBJ2-7,CATDFGRREQYF,TGTGCCACAGATTTCGGTCGCCGCGAGCAGTACTTC
-,TRBV5-4,-,TRBJ1-1,CASSLTGLMTEAFF,TGTGCCAGCAGCTTGACAGGGTTAATGACTGAAGCTTTCTTT
TRBD2,TRBV4-1,-,TRBJ2-4,CASSPGRGEAKNIQYF,TGCGCCAGCTCCCCGGGGAGGGGTGAAGCCAAAAACATTCAGTACTTC
TRBD2,TRBV7-9,many,TRBJ2-3,CASSPSSGGPSTDTQYF,TGTGCCAGCAGCCCGAGCAGCGGGGGGCCCTCCACAGATACGCAGTATTTT